This TCR beta chain was captured by sequencing in a study of memory CD4+ T cells and cytomegalovirus serostatus. Study conclusions and caveats: Of 150 to 200 reported CMV TCRbeta sequences, 60 to 85 were found in memory CD4+ repertoires.

Single viable CD3+CD4+CD8-CD45RO+ cells were sorted as the memory CD4+ T cells. In the original processing: Out-of-frame sequences were removed, leaving 2 million to 2.5 million distinct TCRbeta sequences. Measured with immunoSEQ multiplex PCR; TCRdb has only the in-frame clones, and not every one. V and J calls and clone size come straight from that table; D and trimming were deduced from the DNA. The sample includes around 50,000 clones, about 81% of them seen just once. Comments on this clone: Its antigen is currently unknown.

Germline V CDR1 and CDR2: SEHNR, FQNEAQ (reference sequence). This CDR3 is 11 amino acids long. The V end was cut by 4 bases, the J end by 8 bases, with 8 bases between. The material sequenced was memory CD4+ T cells from blood. This TCR derives from an adult in good health and CMV-seronegative. V gene TRBV7-9 combines with J gene TRBJ2-5; a weak D match, TRBD1 (5 bases). The DNA for the CDR3 is TGTGCCAGCAGCTCAGGGATTACCCAGTACTTC. This translates into CASSSGITQYF.